This TCR beta chain is from a study of T-cell reconstitution after alpha-beta-depleted transplantation in children. Findings of the study overall: Reportedly, alpha-beta T cells present about two months post-transplant originated from several hundred expanded clones of graft origin. T cells produced anew were the main source of T-cell counts and diversity one year after transplant. The high TCRbeta diversity at day 60 in some patients came from surviving recipient T cells and thymic progenitors.

This clonotype was observed a handful of times. As yet, its antigen is unknown. Molecular barcoding with unique molecular identifiers was used for the TCRbeta library. TCRdb reanalysed the PCR reads using MiXCR and keeps one entry per CDR3 protein. Of roughly 490,000 distinct CDR3 sequences detected, approximately 10% appear once; the ten largest clones hold 13% to 15%. This CDR3 has 14 amino acids. The germline V and J ends were trimmed by 4 bases and 4 bases, with 11 bases remaining between them. CDR1 is MNHEY and CDR2 is SVGAGI in the germline V gene. The sample in question was PBMCs, mostly from graft donor cells, obtained 180 days after TCRalphabeta/CD19-depleted stem cell transplant. The chain is built from TRBV6-5 and TRBJ2-1, with D perhaps TRBD1 (5 bases). The receptor was derived from a female patient aged 2-9 years who had a stem cell transplant for aplastic anemia, so the T cells may come from the graft donor. The CDR3 sequence: CASSSRTTYNEQFF. In DNA, the CDR3 is TGTGCCAGCAGTTCCAGGACAACTTACAATGAGCAGTTCTTC.